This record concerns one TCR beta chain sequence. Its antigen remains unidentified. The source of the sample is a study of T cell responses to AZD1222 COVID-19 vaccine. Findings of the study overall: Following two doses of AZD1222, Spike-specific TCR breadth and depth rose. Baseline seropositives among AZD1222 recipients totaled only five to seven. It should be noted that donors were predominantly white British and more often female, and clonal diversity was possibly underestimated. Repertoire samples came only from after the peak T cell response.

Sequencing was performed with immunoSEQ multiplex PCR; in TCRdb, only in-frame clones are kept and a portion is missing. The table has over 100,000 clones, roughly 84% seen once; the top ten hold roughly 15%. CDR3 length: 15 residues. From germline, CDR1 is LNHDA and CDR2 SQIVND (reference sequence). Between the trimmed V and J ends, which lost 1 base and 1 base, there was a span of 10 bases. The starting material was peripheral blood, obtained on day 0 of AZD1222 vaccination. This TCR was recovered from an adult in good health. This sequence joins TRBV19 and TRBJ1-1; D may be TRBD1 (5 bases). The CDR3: CASSIVGVRNTEAFF. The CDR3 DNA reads TGTGCCAGTAGTATAGTGGGGGTGAGGAACACTGAAGCTTTCTTT.